The 28 T cell receptor beta chains listed next were all sequenced from one sample in a study of T cells in Graves' hyperthyroidism and ophthalmopathy. Amplified regions were TCR beta CDR3 sequences from RNA transcripts. RT-PCR in the first round (using the HTBI primer set) targeted the TCR CDR3. TCRdb processed the multiplex PCR reads anew with MiXCR; each CDR3 protein has one entry. Found here are about 200,000 distinct CDR3 sequences, less than 20% of them singletons; the top ten hold about half. The sequencing sample was made of blood. The source of these receptors is a woman between 50 and 59 years old with Graves' hyperthyroidism.

This clonotype occurred many times. The chain is built from TRBV12-3 or TRBV12-4 and TRBJ1-1, with D uncertain. V was clipped by 2 bases and J by 7 bases, with 8 bases between them. The CDR3 length is 12 residues. The CDR3 protein is CASSLNGFEAFF. Written as DNA, the CDR3 is TGTGCCAGCAGTTTAAATGGATTTGAAGCTTTCTTT.

Ten or more counts support this clonotype. The chain links TRBV2 to TRBJ1-1; a possible D gene is TRBD1 (6 bases). V lost 4 bases and J 4 bases, leaving 10 bases between the germline ends. CDR3 length: 13 residues. CDR1 SNHLY and CDR2 FYNNEI come from the germline V gene. The CDR3 DNA reads as TGTGCCAGCAGTGCCTGGGGGCTCACTGAAGCTTTCTTT. It translates to CASSAWGLTEAFF.

This clonotype was counted only a few times. Being one base from a much bigger clone, this may be a read error. V usage is TRBV27 and J usage is TRBJ2-5, with unresolved D. Germline V gives CDR1 MNHEY, CDR2 SMNVEV (reference sequence). This CDR3 is 15 amino acids long. Trimming stripped 7 bases from V and 6 bases from J, with 21 bases between. The DNA of the CDR3 is TGTGCCAGCAATTCCGCCACGGAAAAGAGAAAGACCCAGTACTTC. Amino acids: CASNSATEKRKTQYF.

This clonotype came up many times. The chain has TRBV28 and TRBJ1-1; D is unresolved. This CDR3 contains 14 residues. Between the trimmed V and J ends, which lost 8 bases and 1 base, there was a span of 14 bases. Germline V lookup: CDR1 MDHEN, CDR2 SYDVKM. CDR3 loop: CASGPVLGNTEAFF. The CDR3 DNA reads as TGTGCCAGCGGCCCTGTATTGGGGAACACTGAAGCTTTCTTT.

The chain is built from TRBV5-1 and TRBJ1-6; D not resolved. The CDR3 has 10 residues. V lost 8 bases, J lost 8 bases, and 5 bases lay in between. In germline, CDR1 is SGHRS, CDR2 YFSETQ. For the CDR3, the DNA is TGCGCCAGATGGGATTCACCCCTCCACTTT. It encodes CARWDSPLHF. The whole variable domain, remainder taken from reference TRBV5-1 and TRBJ1-6, is KAGVTQTPRYLIKTRGQQVTLSCSPISGHRSVSWYQQTPGQGLQFLFEYFSETQRNKGNFPGRFSGRQFSNSRSEMNVSTLELGDSALYLCARWDSPLHFGNGTRLTVT.

This clonotype was seen repeatedly, ten times or more. This chain joins TRBV7-3 and TRBJ2-1; no reliable D call. CDR3 length equals 13 residues. The V gene's germline CDR1 is SGHTA and CDR2 FQGTGA. The V and J ends lost 6 bases and 6 bases respectively, with 12 bases between them. The CDR3 sequence: CASRGPVSNEQFF. The CDR3 nucleotides read TGTGCCAGCAGGGGCCCAGTTAGCAATGAGCAGTTCTTC.

The V call is TRBV14, the J call TRBJ2-7; tentatively, D is TRBD1 or TRBD2 (6 bases each). Trimming stripped 4 bases from V and 6 bases from J, with 16 bases between. The germline gives CDR1 SGHDN, CDR2 FVKESK. The CDR3 runs to 14 residues. CDR3 region: CASSRGTTASEQYF. CDR3 in DNA: TGTGCCAGCAGCCGCGGGACAACCGCTTCCGAGCAGTACTTC. Complete variable domain (other parts from reference TRBV14 and TRBJ2-7): EAGVTQFPSHSVIEKGQTVTLRCDPISGHDNLYWYRRVMGKEIKFLLHFVKESKQDESGMPNNRFLAERTGGTYSTLKVQPAELEDSGVYFCASSRGTTASEQYFGPGTRLTVT.

This clonotype has more than one count but fewer than ten. The rearrangement links TRBV11-2 to TRBJ1-2, with 8 bases matching TRBD1. V was clipped by 4 bases and J by 6 bases; unmatched bases: 10. Germline assignment: CDR1 SGHAT and CDR2 FQNNGV. The CDR3 extends over 15 amino acids. Here the CDR3 DNA reads TGTGCCAGCAGCTCGGACCGGGACAGGTCGCATGGCTACACCTTC. Translating it yields CASSSDRDRSHGYTF. The full variable domain, completed using reference TRBV11-2 and TRBJ1-2, is EAGVAQSPRYKIIEKRQSVAFWCNPISGHATLYWYQQILGQGPKLLIQFQNNGVVDDSQLPKDRFSAERLKGVDSTLKIQPAKLEDSAVYLCASSSDRDRSHGYTFGSGTRLTVV.

In its sample, this clonotype was seen many times. This chain connects TRBV30 to TRBJ2-1, with D perhaps TRBD2 (6 bases). Germline assignment: CDR1 GTSNPN and CDR2 SVGIG (reference sequence). Trimming removed 1 base at V and 4 bases at J, with 17 bases between. This CDR3 is built from 16 residues. The CDR3 reads CAWSETLAYAYNEQFF. CDR3 sequence (DNA): TGTGCCTGGAGTGAAACTCTAGCGTATGCGTACAATGAGCAGTTCTTC.

This clonotype has a handful of counts. Since the CDR3 does not end with the conserved phenylalanine or tryptophan, this likely comes from a read error. The chain is built from TRBV28 and TRBJ1-1, with no clear D. The CDR3 has 14 residues. From germline, CDR1 is MDHEN and CDR2 SYDVKM. Between the trimmed V and J ends, which lost 8 bases and 0 bases, there was a span of 13 bases. The CDR3 here is CASDTTTMNTEAFL. The CDR3 nucleotides are TGTGCCAGCGATACTACAACCATGAACACTGAAGCTTTCCTT.

This clonotype showed up many times. This sequence joins TRBV28 and TRBJ1-1, with a possible D match to TRBD1 (5 bases). Trimming left V 2 bases short and J 2 bases short, with 15 bases between. The germline gives CDR1 MDHEN, CDR2 SYDVKM. CDR3 length equals 16 residues. In nucleotides, the CDR3 is TGTGCCAGCAGTTTAGGAGAGACTGACAGAAACACTGAAGCTTTCTTT. This translates into CASSLGETDRNTEAFF.

This clonotype was recorded many times. The chain carries TRBV12-3 or TRBV12-4 and TRBJ2-2; D is unclear. Between the trimmed V and J ends, which lost 5 bases and 0 bases, there was a span of 10 bases. The CDR3 length is 15 residues. CDR3 sequence reads: CASSTDTANTGELFF. The DNA of the CDR3 is TGTGCCAGCAGTACCGACACCGCGAACACCGGGGAGCTGTTTTTT.

This clonotype showed up many times. The V call is TRBV10-3, the J call TRBJ2-3; D not certain. V lost 2 bases to trimming and J lost 0 bases, with 9 bases between them. This CDR3 contains 15 residues. Germline V CDR1 and CDR2: ENHRY, SYGVKD. The CDR3 sequence is CAISELVGSTDTQYF. The CDR3 nucleotides are TGTGCCATCAGTGAGCTGGTGGGAAGCACAGATACGCAGTATTTT.

This clonotype appeared many times. The rearrangement uses TRBV5-5 and TRBJ2-1, with 9 nucleotides matching TRBD2. V lost 2 bases and J lost 7; bases outside the gene matches: 4. This CDR3 contains 14 residues. CDR1 and CDR2 (germline): SGHKS, YYEKEE (reference sequence). DNA for the CDR3: TGTGCCAGCAGCTTAGGCGGGAGGGGGAATGAGCAGTTCTTC. It is translated as CASSLGGRGNEQFF. The variable domain in full, with the rest retrieved from reference TRBV5-5 and TRBJ2-1, is DAGVTQSPTHLIKTRGQQVTLRCSPISGHKSVSWYQQVLGQGPQFIFQYYEKEERGRGNFPDRFSARQFPNYSSELNVNALLLGDSALYLCASSLGGRGNEQFFGPGTRLTVL.

Many counts were recorded for this clonotype. The chain joins TRBV9 to TRBJ2-7; TRBD2 matches 7 bases. CDR1 and CDR2 from the germline V gene are SGDLS and YYNGEE. J gave up 3 bases and V 0 bases, and 6 bases lay outside the gene matches. This CDR3 comprises 15 residues. CDR3 in amino acids: CASSVGAGVDYEQYF. For the CDR3, the DNA is TGTGCCAGCAGCGTAGGGGCGGGAGTGGACTACGAGCAGTACTTC.

This clonotype was detected many times. The chain is built from TRBV27 and TRBJ1-5; TRBD1 matches 8 bases. The CDR3 runs 15 residues. V lost 2 bases, J lost 6 bases, and 6 bases stayed unmatched. Looked up from germline, CDR1 is MNHEY and CDR2 is SMNVEV (reference sequence). CDR3 DNA: TGTGCCAGCAGTTTAGACAGGGGCGCTGGTCAGCCCCAGCATTTT. It encodes CASSLDRGAGQPQHF.

Of note for this clonotype: The junction and the germline gene differ at one end; a read error may be behind it. CDR3 region: CASTDLSEAQYF. CDR3 DNA sequence: TGTGCCAGCACCGACTTGTCAGAGGCCCAGTACTTC. The rearrangement uses TRBV6-1 and TRBJ2-5; the D is unclear. CDR1 is MNHNS, CDR2 SASEGT, per germline. This CDR3 is 12 amino acids long.

This clonotype was detected a few times. This chain uses TRBV7-2 with TRBJ2-2, with TRBD2 identical over 11 bases. The J segment lost 2 bases and the V segment lost 4 bases, leaving 12 bases of the junction unmatched. Per the germline V gene, CDR1 is SGHTA and CDR2 is FQGNSA. This CDR3 has 19 amino acids. CDR3 amino acids: CASSSSASGLAANTGELFF. In nucleotides, the CDR3 is TGTGCCAGCAGCTCCTCGGCGTCGGGACTAGCGGCCAACACCGGGGAGCTGTTTTTT.

This chain connects TRBV19 to TRBJ2-1; D may be TRBD2 (5 bases). V shed 7 bases and J shed 5 bases, with 15 bases lying between them. The germline CDR1 and CDR2 sequences are LNHDA and SQIVND (reference sequence). This CDR3 region has 14 residues. In DNA form, the CDR3 reads TGTGCCAGTAACACCGGACTCATTCACAATGAGCAGTTCTTC. This gives the protein CASNTGLIHNEQFF.

In this sample, this clonotype turned up many times. The genes are TRBV29-1 and TRBJ1-1, with 7 bases lining up with TRBD1. Trimming at V came to 6 bases and at J to 0 bases, leaving 4 bases not matched to a gene. This CDR3 is built from 13 residues. Per the germline V gene, CDR1 is SQVTM and CDR2 is ANQGSEA. CDR3 sequence (DNA): TGCAGCGTCGGGGGACAGATGAACACTGAAGCTTTCTTT. The encoded protein is CSVGGQMNTEAFF.

This clonotype was picked up a small number of times. The chain has TRBV6-1 and TRBJ1-5, with TRBD1 as a possible D gene (5 bases). Trimming removed 5 bases at V and 4 bases at J, with 15 bases between. Germline V gene data show CDR1 as MNHNS and CDR2 as SASEGT. This CDR3 contains 15 residues. CDR3 sequence (DNA): TGTGCCAGCAGTAGAGACCGGGGCCCTAATCAGCCCCAGCATTTT. This encodes CASSRDRGPNQPQHF.

The V call is TRBV12-3 or TRBV12-4, the J call TRBJ2-1; D not resolved. The V and J ends lost 4 bases and 9 bases respectively, with 7 bases between them. The CDR3 has 11 amino acids. CDR3 in amino acids: CASSSNSEQFF. The CDR3 nucleotides read TGTGCCAGCAGTTCCAATAGTGAGCAGTTCTTC.

Ten or more counts support this clonotype. The chain has TRBV20-1 and TRBJ2-7, with 7 bases identical to TRBD2. V shed 2 bases, J shed 3 bases, and the junction held 7 bases outside the gene matches. Germline lookup yields CDR1 DFQATT and CDR2 SNEGSKA (reference sequence). This CDR3 has 14 amino acids. CDR3 residues: CSARFPSGYYEQYF. The CDR3 bases are TGCAGTGCTAGATTCCCTAGCGGATACTACGAGCAGTACTTC.

The J gene is TRBJ2-1, the V gene TRBV20-1; D not certain. Germline values: CDR1 DFQATT, CDR2 SNEGSKA (reference sequence). Trimming pared 8 bases from V and 7 bases from J, leaving 21 bases between. There are 14 residues in the CDR3. CDR3 in amino acids: CSTPRPGSPNEQFF. CDR3 DNA: TGCAGTACTCCGCGGCCTGGATCCCCAAATGAGCAGTTCTTC.

Note on this clonotype: At one end the junction does not follow the germline gene, possibly because of a read error. This rearrangement joins TRBV28 to TRBJ2-3; 12 positions match TRBD1. The CDR3 extends over 15 amino acids. The germline CDR1 and CDR2 sequences are MDHEN and SYDVKM. CDR3 DNA: TGTGCCGGCAGTTTAAGGGACAGGGGGCTTCATACGCAGTATTTT. Residues: CAGSLRDRGLHTQYF.

This clonotype has a handful of counts. This chain connects TRBV28 to TRBJ1-6, with D tentatively TRBD1 (6 bases). The CDR3 contains 16 residues. Germline V gene sequence: CDR1 MDHEN, CDR2 SYDVKM. V was trimmed by 7 bases and J by 7 bases, leaving 20 bases between them. CDR3 residues: CASTRTEQSGNSPLHF. CDR3 coding DNA: TGTGCCAGCACTCGGACAGAGCAGAGTGGAAATTCACCCCTCCACTTT.

The chain recombines TRBV11-2 with TRBJ1-2; D remains unclear. The germline V gene encodes CDR1 SGHAT and CDR2 FQNNGV. CDR3 length equals 17 residues. Trimming pared 1 base from V and 0 bases from J, leaving 15 bases between. The CDR3 protein is CASSLVVRPTPNYGYTF. In nucleotides, the CDR3 is TGTGCCAGCAGCTTAGTTGTAAGGCCAACTCCTAACTATGGCTACACCTTC.

This clonotype was seen repeatedly, ten times or more. The V call is TRBV28, the J call TRBJ2-3; 11 nucleotides match TRBD2. In germline, CDR1 is MDHEN, CDR2 SYDVKM. This CDR3 is 15 amino acids long. V lost 3 bases, J lost 4 bases, and 3 bases stayed unmatched. This CDR3 is CASSLGGLAADTQYF. The CDR3 DNA sequence: TGTGCCAGCAGTTTGGGGGGACTAGCGGCAGATACGCAGTATTTT.